Described below is a single T cell receptor (beta chain) sequence and its context. What antigen it recognizes has not been identified. Base quality data are lacking; no much larger clone is found one base away. The entry originates in a study of blood T cell repertoires in COVID-19 (dated by TCRdb to about 2020). Some background on the complete study: Collaborator samples came from the United States, Italy and Spain and covered acute and convalescent phases of COVID-19. The prospective study material was composed of cDNA or gDNA derived from T cells, B-cell-depleted T cells, or PBMCs. Samples came from the ongoing ImmuneRACE study (first 160 participants) plus 1,254 subjects from 6 global collaborators. The dataset comprised deeply sampled blood TCRbeta repertoires from subjects exposed to, actively infected with, or recovered from COVID-19. Nearly every sample came with metadata listing a de-identified subject ID, COVID-19 status, age in years and sex. The repertoires were released in a freely available public database meant as a resource for research on the immune response to SARS-CoV-2. Where HLA class I and class II types were available, the types were taken from metadata supplied by the sample provider, not from assay-based typing.

In the prospective study, participants were 18 to 89 years old, resided in under 30 geographic areas of the United States, and were enrolled through a virtual design. Cohort assignment in the prospective study relied on participant-reported clinical history from a screening survey and a study questionnaire. Exposed participants had been in contact with someone with a PCR-confirmed or clinician-diagnosed COVID-19 case within 2 weeks of study entry. Each participant in the prospective study had whole blood, serum and a nasopharyngeal or oropharyngeal swab collected by mobile phlebotomists. Additional blood draws and questionnaires over an approximately 2-month period could optionally be provided by prospective study participants. Before DNA extraction, prospective study blood samples were shipped either frozen or at room temperature. Study-wide findings and limitations: The amount of clinical and demographic metadata varied by source and participant and was provided uncurated.

TCRbeta CDR3 regions were amplified from genomic DNA using the immunoSEQ Assay, a bias-controlled multiplex PCR. The source study handled its data this way. The number of nucleated cells in each sample was estimated from the amplification of reference gene primers within the assay. To quantify the absolute abundance of each unique TCRbeta CDR3 rearrangement, sequence reads were collapsed and filtered. For each sample, productive Simpson clonality was calculated as the square root of Simpson's diversity index over productive rearrangements. TCRdb stores this immuneACCESS table with in-frame sequences only. Part of the clones is absent; in the studies checked, under half of the shortfall reflects unresolved V genes, and no reason is known for the rest. V and J calls and clone size are those listed in that table; D and trimming were worked out from the DNA. Within this sample are 65,000 or so clones, with under 80% of them counted one time only. The ten largest clonotypes hold around half of the sample.

The junction shows trimming of 2 bases on V and 3 bases on J, plus 23 bases between the germline ends. CDR1 MNHEY and CDR2 SVGEGT are derived from the germline V gene. The CDR3, cysteine through phenylalanine, is 18 amino acids long. Only CDR3 DNA is held: 54 bases, read in frame from base 1. The sequence is built from TRBV6-2 or TRBV6-3 and TRBJ2-7; the D region possibly corresponds to TRBD1 (6 bases align). This TCR derives from a woman aged 55-69 years who had been exposed to COVID-19. Material: PBMCs or T cells enriched from blood (not recorded which). The nucleotide sequence reads TGTGCCAGCAGTTACGCAACCACCGGGACACCCAACAACTACGAGCAGTACTTC. It specifies CASSYATTGTPNNYEQYF.